The entry below describes one T cell receptor (beta chain). Its matching antigen is unknown. The data were obtained in a study of vaccination effects on CD4 cells after COVID-19. TCRdb's copy holds only in-frame clones and misses some; the assay was immunoSEQ multiplex PCR. Among 80,000 to 95,000 clones listed, around four fifths were seen once. CDR1 is GTSNPN and CDR2 is SVGIG in the germline V gene (reference sequence). The CDR3 runs to 12 residues. V lost 0 bases and J 13 bases, leaving 15 bases between the germline ends. Antigen-specific CD4+ T cells expanded by the ViraFEST assay with viral peptide pools were then sequenced. A roughly 11-day culture period preceded the isolation of CD4+ T cells. Two-dose BNT162b2 or mRNA-1273 vaccination was given to participants. Half of the medium was exchanged for IL-2 medium on both days 3 and 7.

This TCR came from a human donor who received a COVID-19 vaccine. This material consisted of CD4+ T cells from PBMCs cultured with HCoV-OC43 spike peptides, taken after COVID-19 vaccination. Subset denoted: HCoV-OC43 spike overlapping peptide pool stimulation. The chain employs TRBV30 and TRBJ1-2, with D possibly TRBD1 on 5 matching bases. The chain's CDR3 is CAWSVDVRATTF. The DNA for the CDR3 is TGTGCCTGGAGTGTAGATGTCAGGGCGACCACCTTC. Combining the CDR3 with reference TRBV30 and TRBJ1-2 gives the whole variable domain SQTIHQWPATLVQPVGSPLSLECTVEGTSNPNLYWYRQAAGRGLQLLFYSVGIGQISSEVPQNLSASRPQDRQFILSSKKLLLSDSGFYLCAWSVDVRATTFGSGTRLTVV.